This T cell receptor beta chain was retrieved from a study of T cell changes during pregnancy in multiple sclerosis. Generated by immunoSEQ multiplex PCR, the TCRdb table keeps only in-frame clones and is missing some. The sample yields approximately 66,000 clones, 90% to 95% seen once. The CDR3 is made up of 14 amino acids. Trimming left V 0 bases short and J 9 bases short, with 9 bases between. CDR1 and CDR2 from the germline V gene are LNHNV and YYDKDF (reference sequence). The sample was CD8+ T cells from peripheral blood mononuclear cells, taken before pregnancy. The chain joins TRBV15 to TRBJ1-6; D call uncertain. The source is a female donor with multiple sclerosis, enrolled in a pregnancy study. DNA of the CDR3: TGTGCCACCAGCAGAGATAGGACTTCTTCACCCCTCCACTTT. The encoded protein is CATSRDRTSSPLHF.